Reported below is one T cell receptor (beta chain). Germline CDR1 is MNHEY and CDR2 is SMNVEV (reference sequence). Trimming took 2 bases from V and 0 from J, leaving 14 bases between them. The CDR3 is 17 amino acids. This record comes from a study of PD-L1 blockade in urothelial cancer. Time point reported: pretreatment peripheral blood. Using immunoSEQ multiplex PCR, the repertoire was profiled, and TCRdb retains in-frame clones only, with some absent. The sample has 49,000 or so clones, 79% seen once; the top ten hold more than 9%. The sample was PBMCs, taken around atezolizumab (anti-PD-L1) treatment. The source is a man aged 70-80 years with urothelial cancer. The chain carries TRBV27 and TRBJ1-3; D not certain. The CDR3 coding sequence is TGTGCCAGCAGTTTAACCGGACTGACCCACTCTGGAAACACCATATATTTT. The encoded protein is CASSLTGLTHSGNTIYF.